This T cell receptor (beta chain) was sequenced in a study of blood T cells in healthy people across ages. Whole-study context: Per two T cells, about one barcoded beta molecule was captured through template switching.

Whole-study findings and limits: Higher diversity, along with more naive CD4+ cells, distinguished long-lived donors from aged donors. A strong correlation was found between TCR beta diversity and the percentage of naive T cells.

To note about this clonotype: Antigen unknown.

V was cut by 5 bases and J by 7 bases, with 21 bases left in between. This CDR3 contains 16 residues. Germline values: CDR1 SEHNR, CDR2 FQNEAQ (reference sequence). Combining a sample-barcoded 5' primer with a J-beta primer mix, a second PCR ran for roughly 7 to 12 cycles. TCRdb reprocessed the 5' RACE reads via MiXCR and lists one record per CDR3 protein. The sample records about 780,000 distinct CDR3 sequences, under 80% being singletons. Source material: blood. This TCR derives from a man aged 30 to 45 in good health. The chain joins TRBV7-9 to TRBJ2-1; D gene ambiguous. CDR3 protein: CASSPPGIAGRNEQFF. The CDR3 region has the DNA TGTGCCAGCAGCCCGCCGGGCATCGCCGGTAGGAATGAGCAGTTCTTC.